This is a list of T cell receptor beta chains from one sample in a study of cytomegalovirus exposure and HLA in healthy donors. The table came from immunoSEQ multiplex PCR; TCRdb's copy has only in-frame clones and leaves some out. Here the sample spans 80,000 or so clones, 60% to 70% being singletons. Sequenced input: PBMCs. These receptors originate from a man younger than 40 in good health and CMV-seropositive. Each CDR3 is given with its conserved first and last residue. D genes are given only for firm matches. Only some rows state a clone size, as once, few, many or a class for expanded clones.

abundance | d_gene | j_gene | v_gene | CDR3aa | CDR3nt
. | TRBD2 | TRBJ2-3 | TRBV5-4 | CASSLPTSGRPSTDTQYF | TGTGCCAGCAGCTTGCCGACTAGCGGGCGCCCGAGCACAGATACGCAGTATTTT
. | . | TRBJ2-3 | TRBV2 | CASSNDVGGNTQYF | TGTGCCAGCAGTAACGACGTCGGGGGAAATACGCAGTATTTT
few | . | TRBJ1-4 | TRBV28 | CASSSGGGNGEKLFF | TGTGCCAGCAGCAGCGGAGGAGGAAATGGGGAAAAACTGTTTTTT
. | . | TRBJ2-3 | TRBV7-9 | CASSLGLAGTQYF | TGTGCCAGCAGCTTAGGGTTGGCTGGTACGCAGTATTTT
. | TRBD2 | TRBJ2-7 | TRBV4-1 | CASSPLTGGGSNEQYF | TGCGCCAGCAGCCCACTTACCGGGGGGGGCTCAAACGAGCAGTACTTC
. | . | TRBJ1-5 | TRBV27 | CASSPPRGGSNQPQHF | TGTGCCAGCAGTCCCCCGAGGGGGGGAAGCAATCAGCCCCAGCATTTT
. | TRBD2 | TRBJ2-3 | TRBV7-2 | CASSLGGLATTDTQYF | TGTGCCAGCAGCTTAGGTGGACTAGCGACCACAGATACGCAGTATTTT
. | . | TRBJ2-1 | TRBV9 | CASSPGGGDEQFF | TGTGCCAGCAGCCCAGGGGGAGGCGACGAGCAGTTCTTC
few | . | TRBJ1-1 | TRBV10-1 | CASSGGEGEAFF | TGCGCCAGCAGTGGAGGGGAGGGTGAAGCTTTCTTT
once | . | TRBJ2-1 | TRBV19 | CASSLGERYNEQFF | TGTGCCAGTAGTTTGGGAGAGCGATACAATGAGCAGTTCTTC
. | TRBD1 | TRBJ1-1 | TRBV19 | CASSILIGGRGTTEAFF | TGTGCCAGTAGTATACTGATCGGGGGCAGGGGGACCACTGAAGCTTTCTTT
. | . | TRBJ1-1 | TRBV5-6 | CASSGTGGTEAFF | TGTGCCAGCAGCGGGACCGGGGGCACTGAAGCTTTCTTT
. | TRBD1 | TRBJ2-7 | TRBV28 | CASLGQTYEQYF | TGTGCCAGCCTGGGACAGACCTACGAGCAGTACTTC
few | TRBD2 | TRBJ2-2 | TRBV6-5 | CASSPGGRELFF | TGTGCCAGCAGTCCGGGAGGAAGGGAGCTGTTTTTT
once | TRBD1 | TRBJ2-7 | TRBV7-9 | CASSPLGQGREQYF | TGTGCCAGCAGCCCCCTCGGACAGGGCCGCGAGCAGTACTTC
. | TRBD1 | TRBJ1-2 | TRBV14 | CASSPQGTYGYTF | TGTGCCAGCAGCCCACAGGGGACCTATGGCTACACCTTC
. | TRBD2 | TRBJ2-1 | TRBV11-3 | CASSLLAGGLSNEQFF | TGTGCCAGCAGCCTCCTAGCGGGAGGGCTCTCCAATGAGCAGTTCTTC
. | . | TRBJ1-4 | TRBV19 | CASSIDTRATNEKLFF | TGTGCCAGTAGTATAGATACCCGGGCAACTAATGAAAAACTGTTTTTT
. | . | TRBJ1-1 | TRBV5-1 | CASSLVPGDTEAFF | TGCGCCAGCAGCTTGGTCCCGGGGGACACTGAAGCTTTCTTT
. | TRBD2 | TRBJ2-2 | TRBV11-2 | CASSKAGGANTGELFF | TGTGCCAGCTCAAAAGCGGGGGGAGCGAACACCGGGGAGCTGTTTTTT
. | TRBD2 | TRBJ2-1 | TRBV13 | CASSLLSRGGGNEQFF | TGTGCCAGCAGCTTATTATCTCGGGGGGGTGGCAATGAGCAGTTCTTC
. | . | TRBJ1-1 | TRBV6-5 | CASSYSRLAEAFF | TGTGCCAGCAGTTACTCCAGGTTAGCTGAAGCTTTCTTT